This TCR beta chain appears in the sequencing data of a study of T-cell reconstitution after alpha-beta-depleted transplantation in children. Regarding the study as a whole: T-cell counts and diversity were attributed mostly to newly produced T cells one year after transplant.

Library preparation (for TCRbeta) was performed with unique molecular identifiers. One entry per CDR3 protein results from TCRdb running MiXCR on the PCR reads. The sample yields hundreds of thousands of distinct CDR3 sequences, 10% to 15% seen once. V was trimmed by 0 bases and J by 4 bases, leaving 16 bases between them. Germline assignment: CDR1 LGHDT and CDR2 YNNKEL (reference sequence). The CDR3 covers 17 residues. This clonotype was picked up a small number of times. Its antigen is unidentified. This sequence was found in a male patient younger than 18 who had a stem cell transplant for acute myeloid leukemia, so the T cells may come from the graft donor. The material was PBMCs, mostly from graft donor cells, obtained 360 days after TCRalphabeta/CD19-depleted stem cell transplant. The chain couples TRBV3-1 to TRBJ2-1; tentatively, D is TRBD1 or TRBD2 (5 bases each). CDR3: CASSQERGPHIYNEQFF. The DNA for the CDR3 is TGTGCCAGCAGCCAAGAAAGGGGACCCCACATATACAATGAGCAGTTCTTC.